This T cell receptor (beta chain) emerged from a study of cytomegalovirus exposure and HLA in healthy donors. Study conclusions and caveats: Apparent HLA restriction characterized most CMV-associated TCR beta chains in a later analysis. Segments of the TCR beta V type were, in most cases, productive about 87% or about 30% of the time in an earlier analysis.

As for this clone: Its antigen remains unidentified.

The PCR contained 60 Vbeta and 13 Jbeta primers. Here immunoSEQ multiplex PCR was the method, and the copy in TCRdb shows in-frame clones only, minus some. Here the sample spans tens of thousands of clones, 67% being singletons. CDR1 and CDR2 from the germline V gene are KGHSH and LQKENI. The CDR3 contains 16 residues. V lost 4 bases, J lost 6 bases, and 11 bases stayed unmatched. This chain links TRBV18 with TRBJ2-2; 7 positions agree with TRBD2. Sequencing used PBMCs. The TCR originated in a man aged 25 to 40 in good health and CMV-seronegative. The CDR3 loop reads CASSLQAGNVPGELFF. CDR3 bases: TGTGCCAGCTCACTGCAAGCGGGGAATGTACCCGGGGAGCTGTTTTTT.